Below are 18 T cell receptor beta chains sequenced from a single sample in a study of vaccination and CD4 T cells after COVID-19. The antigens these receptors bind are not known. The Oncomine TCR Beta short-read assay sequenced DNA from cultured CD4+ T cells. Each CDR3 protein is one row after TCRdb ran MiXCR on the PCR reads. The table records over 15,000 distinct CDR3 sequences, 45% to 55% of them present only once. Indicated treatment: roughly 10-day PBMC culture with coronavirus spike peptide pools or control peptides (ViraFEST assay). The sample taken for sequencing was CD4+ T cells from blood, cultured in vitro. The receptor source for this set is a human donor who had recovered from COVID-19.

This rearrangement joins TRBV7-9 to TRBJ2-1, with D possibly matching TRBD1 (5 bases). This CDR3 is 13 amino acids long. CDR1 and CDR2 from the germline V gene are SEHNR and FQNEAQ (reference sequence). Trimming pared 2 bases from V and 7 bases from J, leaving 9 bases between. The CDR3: CASSLRGPNEQFF. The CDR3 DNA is TGTGCCAGCAGCTTAAGGGGTCCTAATGAGCAGTTCTTC.

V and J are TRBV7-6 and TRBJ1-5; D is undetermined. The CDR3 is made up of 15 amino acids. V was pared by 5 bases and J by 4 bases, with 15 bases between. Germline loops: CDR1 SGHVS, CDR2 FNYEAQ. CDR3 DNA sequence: TGTGCCAGCAGCCCGAGCGGCGGAGCGAATCAGCCCCAGCATTTT. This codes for CASSPSGGANQPQHF.

Written as DNA, the CDR3 is TGCAGCGTTTCGAGCGGTCCCTATAGCAATCAGCCCCAGCATTTT. Protein sequence: CSVSSGPYSNQPQHF. The chain joins TRBV29-1 to TRBJ1-5, with D uncertain. CDR3 length equals 15 residues. The germline V gene encodes CDR1 SQVTM and CDR2 ANQGSEA. The germline V and J ends were trimmed by 5 bases and 0 bases, with 14 bases remaining between them.

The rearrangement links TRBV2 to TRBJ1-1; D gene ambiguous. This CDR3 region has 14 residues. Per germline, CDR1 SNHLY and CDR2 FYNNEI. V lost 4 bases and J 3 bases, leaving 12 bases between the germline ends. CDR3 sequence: CASSVLVRDTEAFF. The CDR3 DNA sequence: TGTGCCAGCAGTGTCCTAGTAAGAGACACTGAAGCTTTCTTT.

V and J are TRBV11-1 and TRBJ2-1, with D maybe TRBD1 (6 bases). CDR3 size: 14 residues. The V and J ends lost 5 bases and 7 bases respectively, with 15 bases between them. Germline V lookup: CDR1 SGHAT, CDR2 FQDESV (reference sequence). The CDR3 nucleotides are TGTGCCAGCAGCCACTACGGACAGCTAAATGAGCAGTTCTTC. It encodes CASSHYGQLNEQFF.

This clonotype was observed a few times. This chain's CDR3 is CASSPQTGGDTGELFF. In DNA, the CDR3 is TGTGCCAGCAGCCCTCAGACAGGGGGAGACACCGGGGAGCTGTTTTTT. V is TRBV6-1 and J is TRBJ2-2, with 9 nucleotides matching TRBD1. CDR3 length equals 16 residues. With V trimmed by 6 bases and J by 3 bases, 8 bases remained unmatched. From germline, CDR1 is MNHNS and CDR2 SASEGT.

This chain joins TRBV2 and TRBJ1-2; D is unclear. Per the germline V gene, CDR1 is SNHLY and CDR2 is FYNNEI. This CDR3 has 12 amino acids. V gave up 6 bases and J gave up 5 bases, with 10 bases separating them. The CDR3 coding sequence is TGTGCCAGCAGCGCGGGAGTGTATGGCTACACCTTC. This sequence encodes CASSAGVYGYTF. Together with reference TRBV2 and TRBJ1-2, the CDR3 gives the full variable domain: EPEVTQTPSHQVTQMGQEVILRCVPISNHLYFYWYRQILGQKVEFLVSFYNNEISEKSEIFDDQFSVERPDGSNFTLKIRSTKLEDSAMYFCASSAGVYGYTFGSGTRLTVV.

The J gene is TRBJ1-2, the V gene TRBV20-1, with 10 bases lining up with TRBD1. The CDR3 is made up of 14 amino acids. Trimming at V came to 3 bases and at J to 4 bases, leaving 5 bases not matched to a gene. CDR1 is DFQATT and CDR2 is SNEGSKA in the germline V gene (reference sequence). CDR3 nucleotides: TGCAGTGCTAGGGGTGGACAGGGGGGCTATGGCTACACCTTC. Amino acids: CSARGGQGGYGYTF.

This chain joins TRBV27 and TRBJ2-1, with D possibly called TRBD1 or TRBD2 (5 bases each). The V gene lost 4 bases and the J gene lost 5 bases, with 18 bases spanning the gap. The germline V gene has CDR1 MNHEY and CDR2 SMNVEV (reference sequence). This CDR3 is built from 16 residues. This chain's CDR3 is CASSSRVGLAHNEQFF. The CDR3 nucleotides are TGTGCCAGCAGTTCTAGGGTGGGGCTAGCCCACAATGAGCAGTTCTTC.

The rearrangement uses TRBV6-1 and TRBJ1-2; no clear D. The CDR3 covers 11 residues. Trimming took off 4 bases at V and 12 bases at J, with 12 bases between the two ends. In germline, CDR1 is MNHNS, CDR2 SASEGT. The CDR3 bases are TGTGCCAGCAGTGGACGAAGGTTCGACACCTTC. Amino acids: CASSGRRFDTF.

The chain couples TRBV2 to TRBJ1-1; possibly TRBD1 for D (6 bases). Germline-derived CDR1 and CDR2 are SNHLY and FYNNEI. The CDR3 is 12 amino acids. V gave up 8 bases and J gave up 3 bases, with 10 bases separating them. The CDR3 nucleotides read TGTGCCAGCTCGACAGGACACACTGAAGCTTTCTTT. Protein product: CASSTGHTEAFF.

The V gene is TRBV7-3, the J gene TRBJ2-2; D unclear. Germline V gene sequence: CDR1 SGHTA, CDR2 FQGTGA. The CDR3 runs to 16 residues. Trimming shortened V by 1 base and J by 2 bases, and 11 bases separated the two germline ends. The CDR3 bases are TGTGCCAGCAGCTTAAATACAGTTTTAAACACCGGGGAGCTGTTTTTT. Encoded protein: CASSLNTVLNTGELFF.

The CDR3 loop reads CASSSWAQQETQYF. In nucleotides, the CDR3 is TGTGCCAGCAGTTCGTGGGCCCAACAAGAGACCCAGTACTTC. The chain has TRBV27 and TRBJ2-5; no firm D call. In germline, CDR1 is MNHEY, CDR2 SMNVEV (reference sequence). CDR3 length: 14 residues. Between the trimmed V and J ends, which lost 4 bases and 2 bases, there was a span of 11 bases.

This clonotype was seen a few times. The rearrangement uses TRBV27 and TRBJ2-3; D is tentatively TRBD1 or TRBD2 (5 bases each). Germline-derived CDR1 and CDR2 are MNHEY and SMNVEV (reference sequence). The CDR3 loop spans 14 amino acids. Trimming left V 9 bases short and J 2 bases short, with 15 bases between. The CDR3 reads CASHRPGHTDTQYF. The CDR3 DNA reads TGTGCCAGTCACAGACCGGGGCACACAGATACGCAGTATTTT.

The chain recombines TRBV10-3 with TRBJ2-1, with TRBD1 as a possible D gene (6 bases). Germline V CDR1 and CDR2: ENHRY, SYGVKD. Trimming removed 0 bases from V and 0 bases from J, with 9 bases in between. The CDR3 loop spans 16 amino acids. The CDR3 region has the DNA TGTGCCATCAGTGAGTCTACAGGGTTCTCCTACAATGAGCAGTTCTTC. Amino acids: CAISESTGFSYNEQFF.

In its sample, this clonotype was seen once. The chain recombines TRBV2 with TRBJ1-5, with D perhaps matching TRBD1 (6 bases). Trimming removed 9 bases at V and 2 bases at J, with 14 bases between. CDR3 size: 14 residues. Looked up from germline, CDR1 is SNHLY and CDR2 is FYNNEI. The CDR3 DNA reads TGTGCCAGTAACGGGGGCGACGGCAATCAGCCCCAGCATTTT. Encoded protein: CASNGGDGNQPQHF.

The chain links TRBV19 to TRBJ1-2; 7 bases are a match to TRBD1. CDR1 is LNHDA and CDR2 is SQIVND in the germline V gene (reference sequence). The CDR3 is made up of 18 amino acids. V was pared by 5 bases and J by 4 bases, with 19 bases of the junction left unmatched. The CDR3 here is CASSSPPGAGTVAYGYTF. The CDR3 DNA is TGTGCCAGTAGTTCACCGCCCGGGGCCGGGACAGTTGCCTATGGCTACACCTTC.

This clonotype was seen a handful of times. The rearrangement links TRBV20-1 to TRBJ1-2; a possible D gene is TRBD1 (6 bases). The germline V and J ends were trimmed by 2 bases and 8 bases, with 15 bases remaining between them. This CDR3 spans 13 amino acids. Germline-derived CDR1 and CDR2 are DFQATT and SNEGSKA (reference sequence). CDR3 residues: CSARRTEGWGYTF. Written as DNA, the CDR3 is TGCAGTGCTAGAAGGACAGAGGGGTGGGGCTACACCTTC.